The 5 T cell receptor beta chains below come from one sample, sequenced in a study of blood T cell repertoires in COVID-19. Libraries were prepared by immunoSEQ multiplex PCR; TCRdb keeps only in-frame clonotypes and omits some of them. The top ten hold approximately 7.2% of the sample, which has approximately 220,000 clones, approximately 84% seen once. The sample was peripheral blood. These receptors came from a woman older than 75 with acute or convalescent COVID-19.

V usage is TRBV7-9 and J usage is TRBJ2-7; a possible D gene is TRBD2 (5 bases). Germline CDR1 and CDR2: SEHNR and FQNEAQ (reference sequence). The CDR3 runs 13 residues. Trimming removed 4 bases from V and 4 bases from J, with 11 bases in between. The CDR3 sequence: CASSSAGLYEQYF. As DNA, the CDR3 is TGTGCCAGCAGCTCCGCGGGCCTTTACGAGCAGTACTTC.

The chain recombines TRBV4-2 with TRBJ2-2; the match to TRBD2 covers 7 bases. After removal of 0 bases from V and 3 bases from J, the junction contained 4 bases not matched to a gene. Germline V gene lookup returns CDR1 LGHNA and CDR2 YNFKEQ. The CDR3 covers 16 residues. CDR3 protein: CASSQDPGRDTGELFF. DNA for the CDR3: TGTGCCAGCAGCCAAGATCCAGGGAGGGACACCGGGGAGCTGTTTTTT.

This sequence joins TRBV7-2 and TRBJ2-1; 7 positions agree with TRBD2. This CDR3 has 15 residues. Germline trimming cut 5 bases from V and 4 bases from J; bases unmatched to any gene: 8. Germline lookup yields CDR1 SGHTA and CDR2 FQGNSA. The DNA of the CDR3 is TGTGCCAGCAGCGCCCGGACTAGATCGTACAATGAGCAGTTCTTC. This codes for CASSARTRSYNEQFF.

A single count supports this clone. The chain uses TRBV15 and TRBJ1-5; maybe TRBD1 (6 bases). The CDR3 sequence is 16 residues long. Trimming removed 0 bases from V and 2 bases from J, with 11 bases in between. Germline assignment: CDR1 LNHNV and CDR2 YYDKDF (reference sequence). The CDR3 DNA reads TGTGCCACCAGCAGAGAAAAGGGGGGGGGCAATCAGCCCCAGCATTTT. Translating gives CATSREKGGGNQPQHF. Supplemented by reference TRBV15 and TRBJ1-5, the full variable domain reads DAMVIQNPRYQVTQFGKPVTLSCSQTLNHNVMYWYQQKSSQAPKLLFHYYDKDFNNEADTPDNFQSRRPNTSFCFLDIRSPGLGDTAMYLCATSREKGGGNQPQHFGDGTRLSIL.

As for this clone: The same CDR3 arises from other DNA sequences in this sample as well. This chain connects TRBV3-1 (or the pseudogene TRBV3-2) to TRBJ2-7; D is perhaps TRBD1 (6 bases). CDR1 is LGHDT, CDR2 YNNKEL, per germline (reference sequence). V gave up 3 bases and J gave up 2 bases, with 8 bases separating them. CDR3 length: 13 residues. As DNA, the CDR3 is TGTGCCAGCAGCCAGGGGGCCCCCTACGAGCAGTACTTC. It codes for CASSQGAPYEQYF.